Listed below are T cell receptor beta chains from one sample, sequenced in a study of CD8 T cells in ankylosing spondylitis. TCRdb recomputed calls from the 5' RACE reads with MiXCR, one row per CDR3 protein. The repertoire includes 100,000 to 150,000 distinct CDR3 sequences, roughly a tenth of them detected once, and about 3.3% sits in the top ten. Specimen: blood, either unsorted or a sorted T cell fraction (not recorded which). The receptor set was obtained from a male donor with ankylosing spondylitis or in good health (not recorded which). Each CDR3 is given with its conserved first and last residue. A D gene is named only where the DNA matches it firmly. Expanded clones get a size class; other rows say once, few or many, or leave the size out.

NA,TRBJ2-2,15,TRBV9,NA,TGTGCCAGCAGCGTTACCGGGAGACTCACCGGGGAGCTGTTTTTT,CASSVTGRLTGELFF
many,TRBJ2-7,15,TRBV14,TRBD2,TGTGCCAGCAGCCCACTGGGGGAGGGCCCCTACGAGCAGTACTTC,CASSPLGEGPYEQYF
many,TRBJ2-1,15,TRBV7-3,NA,TGTGCCAGCAGCTTAAACGTAGGGGTATACAATGAGCAGTTCTTC,CASSLNVGVYNEQFF
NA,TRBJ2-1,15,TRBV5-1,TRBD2,TGCGCCAGCAAAGTAGCGGGTAGCTCCTACAATGAGCAGTTCTTC,CASKVAGSSYNEQFF
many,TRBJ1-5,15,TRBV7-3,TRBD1,TGTGCCAGCAGCGTAACAGGGGGTAGCAATCAGCCCCAGCATTTT,CASSVTGGSNQPQHF
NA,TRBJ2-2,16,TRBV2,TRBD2,TGTGCCAGCAGTGAAATTAGCGGGAGAGGGACCGGGGAGCTGTTTTTT,CASSEISGRGTGELFF
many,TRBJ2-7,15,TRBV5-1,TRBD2,TGCGCCAGCAGCACCCGTAGCGGGAGCCCCTACGAGCAGTACTTC,CASSTRSGSPYEQYF
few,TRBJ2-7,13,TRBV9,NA,TGTGCCAGCAGCGAGGGGGGGTTCTTGGAGCAGTACTTC,CASSEGGFLEQYF
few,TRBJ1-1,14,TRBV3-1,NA,TGTGCCAGCAGCCAAGCAGACAGAAACACTGAAGCTTTCTTT,CASSQADRNTEAFF
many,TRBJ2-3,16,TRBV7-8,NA,TGTGCCAGCAGCTTACTCGGGAGAGGGAGCACAGATACGCAGTATTTT,CASSLLGRGSTDTQYF
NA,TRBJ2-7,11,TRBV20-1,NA,TGCAGTGCCTGGGGTACGACGGGGCAGTACTTC,CSAWGTTGQYF
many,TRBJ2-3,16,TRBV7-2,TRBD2,TGTGCCAGCACCTTAAGCCTAGCGGGAGACACAGATACGCAGTATTTT,CASTLSLAGDTDTQYF
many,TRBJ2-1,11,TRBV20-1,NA,TGCAGTGCTGAGTCCTCGTACGAGCAGTTCTTC,CSAESSYEQFF